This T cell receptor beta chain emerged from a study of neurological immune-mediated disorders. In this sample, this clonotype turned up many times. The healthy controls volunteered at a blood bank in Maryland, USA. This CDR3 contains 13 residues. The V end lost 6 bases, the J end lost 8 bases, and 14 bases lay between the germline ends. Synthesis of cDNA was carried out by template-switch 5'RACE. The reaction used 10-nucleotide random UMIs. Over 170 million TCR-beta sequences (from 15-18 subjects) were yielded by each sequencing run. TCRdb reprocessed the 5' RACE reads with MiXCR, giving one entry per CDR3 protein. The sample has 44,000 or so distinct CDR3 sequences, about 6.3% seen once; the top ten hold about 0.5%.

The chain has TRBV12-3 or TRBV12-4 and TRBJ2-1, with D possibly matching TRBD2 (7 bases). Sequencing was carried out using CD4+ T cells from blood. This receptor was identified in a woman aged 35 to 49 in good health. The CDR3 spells CASSLRGGDEQFF. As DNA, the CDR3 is TGTGCCAGCAGCCTGAGGGGGGGGGATGAGCAGTTCTTC.